Following are 20 T cell receptor beta chains from one sample sequenced in a study of blood T cell repertoires in COVID-19. TCRdb's table, derived via immunoSEQ multiplex PCR, lists solely in-frame clones and lacks some. This table has fewer than 300,000 clones, more than 70% appearing once. The sequenced sample consisted of peripheral blood. All receptors come from a woman between 18 and 30 years old with acute or convalescent COVID-19.

Points on this clone: One junction end disagrees with the germline gene, perhaps due to a read error. V is TRBV7-7 and J is TRBJ2-2; 8 nucleotides line up with TRBD1. This CDR3 is built from 16 residues. Germline CDR1 reads SSHAT; CDR2 reads FNYEAQ (reference sequence). CDR3: CASSLIGQGGTGELFF. CDR3 in DNA: TGTGCTAGCAGCTTAATAGGACAGGGAGGTACCGGGGAGCTGTTTTTT.

This chain uses TRBV5-5 with TRBJ2-5; D is unclear. The V end was cut by 4 bases, the J end by 6 bases, with 22 bases between. The CDR3 loop spans 16 amino acids. Germline CDR1 reads SGHKS; CDR2 reads YYEKEE (reference sequence). CDR3 sequence (DNA): TGTGCCAGCAGCCCAGTGACACAAATAACGGTACAGACCCAGTACTTC. This gives the protein CASSPVTQITVQTQYF.

This clone was counted once. The genes are TRBV9 and TRBJ1-1, with D perhaps matching TRBD1 (5 bases). Trimming took off 5 bases at V and 9 bases at J, with 11 bases between the two ends. CDR1 is SGDLS, CDR2 YYNGEE, per germline. The CDR3 has 11 amino acids. CDR3 residues: CASRGKGKAFF. The CDR3 DNA is TGTGCCAGCAGGGGCAAGGGGAAAGCTTTCTTT.

The chain links TRBV6-4 to TRBJ2-1; D may be TRBD1 (7 bases). V lost 1 base and J lost 7, with 14 bases in between. CDR1 and CDR2 from the germline V gene are MRHNA and SNTAGT. This CDR3 has 15 residues. The CDR3 DNA is TGTGCCAGCAGTGACTTGTCAGGGGGGAAGAATGAGCAGTTCTTC. Protein: CASSDLSGGKNEQFF.

The genes are TRBV9 and TRBJ2-2; 13 nucleotides align to TRBD2. The V segment lost 3 bases and the J segment 6 bases; nucleotides outside the gene matches: 8. CDR1 is SGDLS and CDR2 is YYNGEE in the germline V gene. The CDR3 sequence is 17 residues long. The CDR3 region is CASSGGLAGVRAGELFF. Here the CDR3 DNA reads TGTGCCAGCAGCGGCGGACTAGCGGGAGTTAGGGCCGGGGAGCTGTTTTTT.

Note on this clone: One end of the junction is discordant with germline, which a read error may explain. The V call is TRBV7-7, the J call TRBJ2-3, with D possibly matching TRBD2 (6 bases). CDR1 SSHAT and CDR2 FNYEAQ come from the germline V gene (reference sequence). The CDR3 runs to 17 residues. In nucleotides, the CDR3 is TGTGCTAGCAGCTTAGCACCGGCAGGGACTAGCACAGATACGCAGTATTTT. Amino acid sequence: CASSLAPAGTSTDTQYF.

This chain uses TRBV5-4 with TRBJ2-1; D is possibly TRBD1 (6 bases). CDR3 length: 11 amino acids. Germline CDR1 SGHNT, CDR2 YYREEE (reference sequence). Trimming shortened V by 6 bases and J by 7 bases, and 8 bases separated the two germline ends. In nucleotides, the CDR3 is TGTGCCAGCATTACAGGGAATGAGCAGTTCTTC. Protein product: CASITGNEQFF.

The rearrangement uses TRBV6-5 and TRBJ1-1; D not resolved. The V gene's germline CDR1 is MNHEY and CDR2 SVGAGI. Trimming took 3 bases from V and 1 from J, leaving 9 bases between them. This CDR3 has 14 residues. The CDR3 reads CASSYGRRNTEAFF. CDR3 DNA sequence: TGTGCCAGCAGTTATGGGAGGAGGAACACTGAAGCTTTCTTT.

The genes are TRBV6-6 and TRBJ2-3, with 9 bases matching TRBD1. The CDR3 totals 15 residues. The junction had 5 bases not matched to a gene; V was cut back by 4 bases and J by 3 bases. Germline V gives CDR1 MNHNY, CDR2 SVGAGI (reference sequence). This chain's CDR3 is CASSSDRGLTDTQYF. The CDR3 DNA is TGTGCCAGCAGTTCCGACAGGGGGTTGACAGATACGCAGTATTTT.

This sequence joins TRBV28 and TRBJ2-7; maybe TRBD2 (7 bases). CDR3 length: 16 residues. Trimming took off 5 bases at V and 0 bases at J, with 17 bases between the two ends. Germline CDR1 reads MDHEN; CDR2 reads SYDVKM. The DNA for the CDR3 is TGTGCCAGCAGTCCTCCCCGCGGGGGCGGCTCCTACGAGCAGTACTTC. It encodes CASSPPRGGGSYEQYF.

The genes are TRBV15 and TRBJ2-1; unclear D gene. Germline CDR1 reads LNHNV; CDR2 reads YYDKDF (reference sequence). The CDR3 runs to 14 residues. Trimming shortened V by 5 bases and J by 6 bases, and 14 bases separated the two germline ends. The CDR3 coding sequence is TGTGCCACCAGCCCGGGTAAAACGGCCAATGAGCAGTTCTTC. Translating it yields CATSPGKTANEQFF.

This clone was seen a single time. The gene calls are TRBV29-1 and TRBJ2-5; 8 bases are a match to TRBD2. V trimming: 0 bases; J trimming: 5 bases; junction bases outside the gene matches: 8. Germline V gene sequence: CDR1 SQVTM, CDR2 ANQGSEA. This CDR3 spans 15 amino acids. The CDR3 bases are TGCAGCGTTGAAGATATAGCGGGAAAGGGGGAGACCCAGTACTTC. Amino acid sequence: CSVEDIAGKGETQYF.

The chain employs TRBV3-1 (or the pseudogene TRBV3-2) and TRBJ2-5; TRBD2 matches 8 bases. CDR1 LGHDT and CDR2 YNNKEL come from the germline V gene (reference sequence). The CDR3 runs to 14 residues. Losses at the gene ends were 2 bases for V and 3 bases for J; bases not matched to a gene: 2. The CDR3, as DNA: TGTGCCAGCAGCCAACCGGGACTAGAAGAGACCCAGTACTTC. It translates to CASSQPGLEETQYF.

This clone turned up a few times. The rearrangement uses TRBV7-3 and TRBJ2-1; 16 bases fit TRBD2. The germline V gene encodes CDR1 SGHTA and CDR2 FQGTGA. With 2 bases clipped from V and 3 bases from J, the junction kept 10 bases outside the gene matches. The CDR3 consists of 20 residues. The DNA of the CDR3 is TGTGCCAGCAGCTTAGACGGGACTAGCGGGAGGGCCCAGGGCTACAATGAGCAGTTCTTC. This translates into CASSLDGTSGRAQGYNEQFF.

The gene calls are TRBV27 and TRBJ1-2; a weak D match, TRBD1 (6 bases). In germline, CDR1 is MNHEY, CDR2 SMNVEV (reference sequence). CDR3 length: 13 amino acids. The germline V and J ends were trimmed by 5 bases and 8 bases, with 15 bases remaining between them. CDR3 nucleotide sequence: TGTGCCAGCAGTCCGCGACAGGCTCGGGGCTACACCTTC. Translated: CASSPRQARGYTF.

This clone was observed a single time. J is TRBJ1-1 and V is TRBV5-4, with 8 positions matching TRBD1. Trimming at V came to 1 base and at J to 1 base, leaving 3 bases not matched to a gene. The length of the CDR3 is 15 residues. Germline lookup yields CDR1 SGHNT and CDR2 YYREEE (reference sequence). The CDR3 bases are TGTGCCAGCAGCTTGCTGGACAGGGCGAACACTGAAGCTTTCTTT. Translation: CASSLLDRANTEAFF.

The V and J genes are TRBV30 and TRBJ1-2; D is unresolved. CDR1 and CDR2 from the germline V gene are GTSNPN and SVGIG (reference sequence). This CDR3 is built from 12 residues. V was cut by 4 bases and J by 7 bases, with 13 bases left in between. CDR3 region: CAWTRPVGGYTF. The DNA of the CDR3 is TGTGCCTGGACTAGGCCTGTGGGTGGCTACACCTTC.

The chain recombines TRBV19 with TRBJ2-5, with TRBD2 as a possible D gene (5 bases). V dropped 6 bases and J dropped 5 bases, with 16 bases sitting between them. The CDR3 loop spans 14 amino acids. Germline-derived CDR1 and CDR2 are LNHDA and SQIVND (reference sequence). The CDR3 loop is CASRPPGVSETQYF. The CDR3 nucleotides read TGTGCCAGTAGGCCTCCCGGGGTGTCGGAGACCCAGTACTTC.

The V and J genes are TRBV6-5 and TRBJ2-1; 7 bases align to TRBD1. V was pared by 8 bases and J by 2 bases, with 9 bases of the junction left unmatched. Per germline, CDR1 MNHEY and CDR2 SVGAGI. The CDR3 consists of 15 residues. The chain's CDR3 is CASFRTGDPYNEQFF. In DNA, the CDR3 is TGTGCCAGCTTTCGGACAGGCGACCCCTACAATGAGCAGTTCTTC.

This clone was detected only a few times. The V and J genes are TRBV19 and TRBJ1-5, with 7 bases that match TRBD1. The CDR3 extends over 13 amino acids. The trim removed 7 bases at V and 2 bases at J, leaving 2 bases unmatched. Germline loops: CDR1 LNHDA, CDR2 SQIVND (reference sequence). The CDR3 is CASTDRRNQPQHF. In nucleotides, the CDR3 is TGTGCCAGTACGGACAGGCGCAATCAGCCCCAGCATTTT.